The table lists the clone carrying this TCR beta chain with a few counts. Its antigen is not known. The junction departs from the called germline gene at one end, perhaps through a read error. Other nucleotide sequences in the sample specify the same CDR3. The data stem from a study of shared clonotypes between healthy human individuals. Study overall: Serving as donors were a couple of women and a few men, whose ages spanned 18 to 49.

Using immunoSEQ multiplex PCR, the repertoire was profiled, and TCRdb retains in-frame clones only, with some absent. The top ten clones hold about 0.22% of a sample with hundreds of thousands of clones, approximately 96% of them seen once. The naive CD8 population came from CD45RO-negative cells selected for CCR7, without terminally differentiated effector memory CD45RA+ cells. Points from the study as a whole: What naive subsets generally showed was a larger estimated richness than memory subsets showed.

Germline CDR1 MNHEY, CDR2 SMNVEV (reference sequence). The CDR3 length is 12 residues. The V and J genes are TRBV27 and TRBJ2-3; the D gene is possibly TRBD2 (5 bases). The TCR originated in a man aged 25-45 years in good health. Sequenced material: naive CD8+ T cells sorted from blood. The CDR3, as DNA: TGTGCCAGCGGTTTACTAGAAGATACGCAGTATTTT. Its protein is CASGLLEDTQYF.